This TCR beta chain is from a study of blood T cell repertoires in COVID-19. The overall study: From the United States, Italy and Spain came samples of acute and convalescent COVID-19. The cDNA or gDNA used as material had been derived from T cells, B-cell-depleted T cells, or PBMCs.

Under the authors' procedure: Reference gene primer amplification gave nucleated cell count estimates. TCRdb keeps only in-frame clones here, not all; method: immunoSEQ multiplex PCR. The V and J calls and the clone size are those of that table, but D and trimming were determined from the DNA. Among under 70,000 clones listed, about 85% were seen once. The CDR3 runs 14 residues. The germline V gene encodes CDR1 SGHKS and CDR2 YYEKEE (reference sequence). The junction had 5 bases not matched to a gene; V was cut back by 3 bases and J by 5 bases. The sequencing sample was made of peripheral blood. This sequence joins TRBV5-5 and TRBJ1-5, with 7 bases that match TRBD1. The TCR sequence derives from a woman aged 80 or older with acute or convalescent COVID-19. The CDR3 DNA is TGTGCCAGCAGCTGGCGACAGGGTGATCAGCCCCAGCATTTT. This sequence encodes CASSWRQGDQPQHF. Full variable domain (outside the CDR3, taken from reference TRBV5-5 and TRBJ1-5): DAGVTQSPTHLIKTRGQQVTLRCSPISGHKSVSWYQQVLGQGPQFIFQYYEKEERGRGNFPDRFSARQFPNYSSELNVNALLLGDSALYLCASSWRQGDQPQHFGDGTRLSIL.